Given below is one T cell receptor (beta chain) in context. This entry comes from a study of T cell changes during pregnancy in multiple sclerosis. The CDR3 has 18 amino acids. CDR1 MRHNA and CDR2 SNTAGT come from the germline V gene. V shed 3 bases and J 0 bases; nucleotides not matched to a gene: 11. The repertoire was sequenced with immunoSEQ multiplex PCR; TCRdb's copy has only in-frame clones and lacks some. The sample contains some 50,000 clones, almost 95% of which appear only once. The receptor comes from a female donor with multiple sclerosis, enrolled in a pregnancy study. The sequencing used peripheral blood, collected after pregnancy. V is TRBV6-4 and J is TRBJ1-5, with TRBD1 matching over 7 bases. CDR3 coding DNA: TGTGCCAGCAGTGATTTCCGGCGACAGGGTCATAGCAATCAGCCCCAGCATTTT. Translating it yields CASSDFRRQGHSNQPQHF.